The 28 T cell receptor beta chains below were found in one sample sequenced in a study of CD8 T cells in Susac syndrome. After extraction with the RNeasy kit, about 0.45 to 1 ug of the RNA was reverse transcribed using random hexamers. TCRdb itself ran the immunoSEQ multiplex PCR reads through MiXCR, one entry per CDR3 protein. The profile shows 150,000 or so distinct CDR3 sequences, around 94% of them singletons. Sample: CD4+ T cells from PBMCs. These receptors were obtained from a human donor in good health.

The chain links TRBV6-2 or TRBV6-3 to TRBJ2-5; D uncertain. Germline lookup yields CDR1 MNHEY and CDR2 SVGEGT. V was shortened by 2 bases and J by 5 bases, with 9 bases between the two germline ends. The length of the CDR3 is 13 residues. The CDR3 nucleotides are TGTGCCAGCAGTTACGGACCTGGCGAGACCCAGTACTTC. Protein: CASSYGPGETQYF.

The genes are TRBV2 and TRBJ1-5; possibly TRBD1 for D (6 bases). V was clipped by 3 bases and J by 0 bases, with 15 bases between them. There are 17 residues in the CDR3. Looked up from germline, CDR1 is SNHLY and CDR2 is FYNNEI. The CDR3 region is CASSESGAQYSNQPQHF. The CDR3 DNA sequence: TGTGCCAGCAGTGAGTCAGGGGCACAATATAGCAATCAGCCCCAGCATTTT.

The rearrangement uses TRBV5-4 and TRBJ2-7, with unresolved D. This CDR3 has 14 amino acids. Germline V gene lookup returns CDR1 SGHNT and CDR2 YYREEE (reference sequence). Trimming cost V 1 base and J 2 bases, with 10 bases left between them. CDR3 loop: CASSLFTETYEQYF. The CDR3 bases are TGTGCCAGCAGCTTGTTTACGGAAACCTACGAGCAGTACTTC. Full variable domain (missing parts from reference TRBV5-4 and TRBJ2-7): ETGVTQSPTHLIKTRGQQVTLRCSSQSGHNTVSWYQQALGQGPQFIFQYYREEENGRGNFPPRFSGLQFPNYSSELNVNALELDDSALYLCASSLFTETYEQYFGPGTRLTVT.

This chain joins TRBV29-1 and TRBJ2-7; 11 bases fit TRBD1. V was clipped by 6 bases and J by 6 bases; unmatched bases: 7. The CDR3 sequence is 13 residues long. In germline, CDR1 is SQVTM, CDR2 ANQGSEA. The CDR3 region has the DNA TGCAGCGTCCGGACAGGGGGCTACCGCGAGCAGTACTTC. Its protein is CSVRTGGYREQYF.

This sequence joins TRBV15 and TRBJ1-2; 7 nucleotides match TRBD1. The CDR3 extends over 13 amino acids. The V gene's germline CDR1 is LNHNV and CDR2 YYDKDF (reference sequence). The junction had 0 bases not matched to a gene; V was cut back by 1 base and J by 4 bases. The DNA for the CDR3 is TGTGCCACCAGCAGAGGACAGGGCTATGGCTACACCTTC. Encoded protein: CATSRGQGYGYTF.

The V and J genes are TRBV27 and TRBJ2-1, with TRBD1 identical over 7 bases. The CDR3 covers 16 residues. The J segment lost 1 base and the V segment lost 6 bases, leaving 9 bases of the junction unmatched. Germline assignment: CDR1 MNHEY and CDR2 SMNVEV (reference sequence). The DNA for the CDR3 is TGTGCCAGCAGGATGAGGGGGCTTGGTTCCTACAATGAGCAGTTCTTC. Translation gives CASRMRGLGSYNEQFF.

The chain's CDR3 is CASSPGLGDYEQFF. In DNA, the CDR3 is TGTGCCAGCTCACCGGGACTAGGGGACTATGAGCAGTTCTTC. V and J are TRBV18 and TRBJ2-1, with 8 bases identical to TRBD2. The CDR3 runs 14 residues. V shed 3 bases, J shed 8 bases, and the junction held 6 bases outside the gene matches. CDR1 is KGHSH and CDR2 is LQKENI in the germline V gene.

This chain joins TRBV5-1 and TRBJ2-1; TRBD2 might be the D (6 bases). The CDR3 loop spans 13 amino acids. The V gene lost 4 bases and the J gene lost 9 bases, with 14 bases spanning the gap. Per germline, CDR1 SGHRS and CDR2 YFSETQ. The CDR3 reads CASSGDPAGEQFF. DNA of the CDR3: TGCGCCAGCAGCGGGGACCCAGCGGGTGAGCAGTTCTTC. Full variable domain (remainder filled in from reference TRBV5-1 and TRBJ2-1): KAGVTQTPRYLIKTRGQQVTLSCSPISGHRSVSWYQQTPGQGLQFLFEYFSETQRNKGNFPGRFSGRQFSNSRSEMNVSTLELGDSALYLCASSGDPAGEQFFGPGTRLTVL.

The CDR3 coding sequence is TGTGCCAGCAGCTTTCAAGCGGTGAATACGCAGTATTTT. Amino acid sequence: CASSFQAVNTQYF. This rearrangement joins TRBV7-2 to TRBJ2-3; tentatively, D is TRBD2 (5 bases). CDR3 length equals 13 residues. CDR1 and CDR2 from the germline V gene are SGHTA and FQGNSA. V was shortened by 3 bases and J by 7 bases, with 11 bases between the two germline ends. Filled out from reference TRBV7-2 and TRBJ2-3, the complete variable domain reads GAGVSQSPSNKVTEKGKDVELRCDPISGHTALYWYRQSLGQGLEFLIYFQGNSAPDKSGLPSDRFSAERTGGSVSTLTIQRTQQEDSAVYLCASSFQAVNTQYFGPGTRLTVL.

The chain couples TRBV12-3 or TRBV12-4 to TRBJ2-1, with unresolved D. V was pared by 4 bases and J by 0 bases, with 4 bases between. The CDR3 loop spans 13 amino acids. Written as DNA, the CDR3 is TGTGCCAGCAGTTGGGGCTCCTACAATGAGCAGTTCTTC. Protein product: CASSWGSYNEQFF.

The V call is TRBV2, the J call TRBJ2-3, with 7 bases aligning to TRBD2. The germline CDR1 and CDR2 sequences are SNHLY and FYNNEI. The CDR3 runs 14 residues. Trimming at V came to 6 bases and at J to 3 bases, leaving 6 bases not matched to a gene. Here the CDR3 DNA reads TGTGCCAGCAGCTCAGCGGGACGAACAGATACGCAGTATTTT. Its translation: CASSSAGRTDTQYF. Based on the CDR3 plus reference TRBV2 and TRBJ2-3, the full variable domain is EPEVTQTPSHQVTQMGQEVILRCVPISNHLYFYWYRQILGQKVEFLVSFYNNEISEKSEIFDDQFSVERPDGSNFTLKIRSTKLEDSAMYFCASSSAGRTDTQYFGPGTRLTVL.

This clonotype showed up just once. The V gene is TRBV5-1, the J gene TRBJ2-5; TRBD1 agrees at 7 bases. The CDR3 is made up of 14 amino acids. With V trimmed by 4 bases and J by 1 base, 4 bases remained unmatched. Looked up from germline, CDR1 is SGHRS and CDR2 is YFSETQ. CDR3: CASSARDSQETQYF. The CDR3 DNA sequence: TGCGCCAGCAGCGCCCGGGACAGCCAAGAGACCCAGTACTTC. The full variable domain, in which reference TRBV5-1 and TRBJ2-5 provide the parts outside the CDR3, is KAGVTQTPRYLIKTRGQQVTLSCSPISGHRSVSWYQQTPGQGLQFLFEYFSETQRNKGNFPGRFSGRQFSNSRSEMNVSTLELGDSALYLCASSARDSQETQYFGPGTRLLVL.

In this sample, this clonotype turned up once. The chain employs TRBV7-2 and TRBJ2-7; TRBD2 matches 8 bases. With 0 bases clipped from V and 2 bases from J, the junction kept 0 bases outside the gene matches. This CDR3 is 14 amino acids long. Germline lookup yields CDR1 SGHTA and CDR2 FQGNSA. In DNA form, the CDR3 reads TGTGCCAGCAGCTTAGCACTAGCGGCCTACGAGCAGTACTTC. Encoded protein: CASSLALAAYEQYF. The full variable domain, rest sourced from reference TRBV7-2 and TRBJ2-7, is GAGVSQSPSNKVTEKGKDVELRCDPISGHTALYWYRQSLGQGLEFLIYFQGNSAPDKSGLPSDRFSAERTGGSVSTLTIQRTQQEDSAVYLCASSLALAAYEQYFGPGTRLTVT.

The chain combines TRBV3-1 with TRBJ2-5; 12 bases line up with TRBD2. In germline, CDR1 is LGHDT, CDR2 YNNKEL (reference sequence). V was pared by 0 bases and J by 1 base, with 3 bases of the junction left unmatched. The CDR3 totals 17 residues. The CDR3 nucleotides read TGTGCCAGCAGCCAAGAAAGACTAGCGGGGGTCCAAGAGACCCAGTACTTC. This codes for CASSQERLAGVQETQYF.

This clonotype was detected only a few times. The chain uses TRBV6-1 and TRBJ1-2; 8 nucleotides line up with TRBD1. V shed 9 bases and J 7 bases; nucleotides not matched to a gene: 7. CDR1 is MNHNS, CDR2 SASEGT, per germline. This CDR3 region has 12 residues. CDR3 bases: TGTGCCAGTATCGGACAGGGCACTGGCTACACCTTC. Its translation is CASIGQGTGYTF.

The chain joins TRBV14 to TRBJ2-1, with D perhaps TRBD2 (7 bases). There are 15 residues in the CDR3. V dropped 4 bases and J dropped 7 bases, with 17 bases sitting between them. Germline lookup yields CDR1 SGHDN and CDR2 FVKESK. The CDR3 DNA is TGTGCCAGCAGCCCTCAGGGGAGGGGAAGGAATGAGCAGTTCTTC. Translation: CASSPQGRGRNEQFF.

This clonotype was observed at least ten times. Germline is not matched at one junction end, which may reflect a read error. V is TRBV12-3 or TRBV12-4 and J is TRBJ2-7, with TRBD1 identical over 7 bases. The CDR3 length is 13 residues. The CDR3 DNA reads TGTGCTAGCAGCTTAGCAGGGGGCTACGAGCAGTACTTC. It translates to CASSLAGGYEQYF.

In its sample, this clonotype was seen a few times. The chain uses TRBV5-4 and TRBJ2-6; D is unresolved. CDR1 is SGHNT, CDR2 YYREEE, per germline (reference sequence). The V end lost 3 bases, the J end lost 0 bases, and 7 bases lay between the germline ends. The length of the CDR3 is 15 residues. The CDR3 DNA reads TGTGCCAGCAGCTCCCCCTACTCTGGGGCCAACGTCCTGACTTTC. Translating it yields CASSSPYSGANVLTF.

Regarding this clonotype: An end of the junction does not agree with germline; a read error may underlie this. This rearrangement joins TRBV2 to TRBJ2-1; perhaps TRBD1 as D (6 bases). The germline CDR1 and CDR2 sequences are SNHLY and FYNNEI. The CDR3 has 14 residues. In nucleotides, the CDR3 is TGTGCCAGCAGACAGGGCCCACCCTACCATGAGCAGTTCTTC. This sequence encodes CASRQGPPYHEQFF.

The rearrangement links TRBV29-1 to TRBJ2-7, with 7 bases identical to TRBD2. Losses at the gene ends were 3 bases for V and 4 bases for J; bases not matched to a gene: 9. The CDR3 is made up of 14 amino acids. Germline CDR1 is SQVTM and CDR2 is ANQGSEA. CDR3 in DNA: TGCAGCGTTGAGCTGGGGACTACCAGATACGAGCAGTACTTC. It translates to CSVELGTTRYEQYF.

J is TRBJ2-7 and V is TRBV14; D perhaps matches TRBD1 (6 bases). There are 14 residues in the CDR3. V lost 6 bases, J lost 0 bases, and 12 bases lay in between. Germline V gives CDR1 SGHDN, CDR2 FVKESK. Written as DNA, the CDR3 is TGTGCCAGCAGTTGGGGGCCCAGCTCCTACGAGCAGTACTTC. This codes for CASSWGPSSYEQYF.

This rearrangement joins TRBV18 to TRBJ2-2; weak D call: TRBD2 (6 bases). Looked up from germline, CDR1 is KGHSH and CDR2 is LQKENI. The CDR3 totals 17 residues. The V and J ends lost 1 base and 1 base respectively, with 13 bases between them. CDR3 residues: CASSPRAREVNTGELFF. DNA for the CDR3: TGTGCCAGCTCACCACGGGCCAGGGAGGTGAACACCGGGGAGCTGTTTTTT.

The V call is TRBV30, the J call TRBJ1-5; no clear D. Trimming removed 4 bases from V and 7 bases from J, with 11 bases in between. The CDR3 length is 12 residues. The V gene's germline CDR1 is GTSNPN and CDR2 SVGIG (reference sequence). The CDR3 DNA sequence: TGTGCCTGGAACACGCCGGGCCAGCCCCAGCATTTT. Its translation: CAWNTPGQPQHF.

This chain joins TRBV3-1 and TRBJ1-2, with D uncertain. The V and J ends lost 1 base and 4 bases respectively, with 7 bases between them. This CDR3 comprises 13 residues. Per the germline V gene, CDR1 is LGHDT and CDR2 is YNNKEL (reference sequence). The CDR3 protein is CASSQALAYGYTF. In nucleotides, the CDR3 is TGTGCCAGCAGCCAAGCCCTGGCCTATGGCTACACCTTC. Complete variable domain (other parts from reference TRBV3-1 and TRBJ1-2): DTAVSQTPKYLVTQMGNDKSIKCEQNLGHDTMYWYKQDSKKFLKIMFSYNNKELIINETVPNRFSPKSPDKAHLNLHINSLELGDSAVYFCASSQALAYGYTFGSGTRLTVV.

This chain uses TRBV6-6 with TRBJ2-1; tentatively, D is TRBD2 (6 bases). This CDR3 has 15 residues. Germline V CDR1 and CDR2: MNHNY, SVGAGI (reference sequence). Trimming pared 6 bases from V and 10 bases from J, leaving 22 bases between. The CDR3 sequence is CASSRDSADVGEQFF. CDR3 sequence (DNA): TGTGCCAGCAGCCGGGACTCAGCGGATGTGGGCGAGCAGTTCTTC.

The V and J genes are TRBV5-4 and TRBJ2-7; D remains unclear. V lost 4 bases and J 4 bases, leaving 12 bases between the germline ends. Germline V gene lookup returns CDR1 SGHNT and CDR2 YYREEE (reference sequence). This CDR3 is built from 13 residues. The CDR3 loop reads CASSQTPDYEQYF. The CDR3 nucleotides are TGTGCCAGCAGCCAAACCCCCGATTACGAGCAGTACTTC.

On this clonotype: One junction end disagrees with the germline gene, perhaps due to a read error. V gene TRBV7-2 combines with J gene TRBJ2-7; D is unclear. The CDR3 is 12 amino acids. Germline assignment: CDR1 SGHTA and CDR2 FQGNSA. CDR3 in amino acids: CASRLGHYEQYF. The CDR3 region has the DNA TGTGCCAGCAGGTTAGGGCACTACGAGCAGTACTTC.

The gene calls are TRBV18 and TRBJ2-7; TRBD2 agrees at 8 bases. With 6 bases clipped from V and 0 bases from J, the junction kept 10 bases outside the gene matches. The CDR3 sequence is 16 residues long. In germline, CDR1 is KGHSH, CDR2 LQKENI. The CDR3 spells CASSTRERGPSYEQYF. As DNA, the CDR3 is TGTGCCAGCTCTACCCGGGAGCGGGGGCCCTCCTACGAGCAGTACTTC.